The clone carrying this T cell receptor (beta chain) has a count of ten or more. The antigen is not known. TCR beta CDR3 regions were amplified from RNA. HTBI primers were employed in a first-round RT-PCR of the TCR CDR3. One entry per CDR3 protein results from TCRdb running MiXCR on the multiplex PCR reads. The sample contains 340,000 or so distinct CDR3 sequences, around a sixth of which appear only once. This specimen belongs to a study of T cells in Graves' hyperthyroidism and ophthalmopathy. CDR3 size: 16 residues. CDR1 SGHVS and CDR2 FQNEAQ come from the germline V gene. Trimming took 1 base from V and 2 from J, leaving 12 bases between them. General observations from the study: Among clonotypes expanded in thyroid above 0.001, most were also found in blood.

The rearrangement joins TRBV7-8 to TRBJ1-5; perhaps TRBD1 as D (5 bases). This TCR was sampled from a woman aged 50 to 65 with Graves' hyperthyroidism. Sequences were obtained from blood. For the CDR3, the DNA is TGTGCCAGCAGCTTAGATTCAGGGTTGGGCAATCAGCCCCAGCATTTT. Its protein product is CASSLDSGLGNQPQHF.